This T cell receptor (beta chain) was profiled in a study of control samples from healthy donors and cancer patients. V was pared by 3 bases and J by 8 bases, with 4 bases of the junction left unmatched. Germline V lookup: CDR1 DFQATT, CDR2 SNEGSKA (reference sequence). The CDR3 spans 13 residues. Only in-frame clones appear in the TCRdb table, and some are missing; sequencing was by immunoSEQ multiplex PCR. The table shows about 150,000 clones, with 75% to 95% occurring only once. V and J are TRBV20-1 and TRBJ1-6, with 7 bases identical to TRBD1. The source material was blood. This sequence originates from a woman between 40 and 50 years old in good health. CDR3 nucleotide sequence: TGCAGTGCTAGTTGGGACAGAGATTCACCCCTCCACTTT. Protein product: CSASWDRDSPLHF.